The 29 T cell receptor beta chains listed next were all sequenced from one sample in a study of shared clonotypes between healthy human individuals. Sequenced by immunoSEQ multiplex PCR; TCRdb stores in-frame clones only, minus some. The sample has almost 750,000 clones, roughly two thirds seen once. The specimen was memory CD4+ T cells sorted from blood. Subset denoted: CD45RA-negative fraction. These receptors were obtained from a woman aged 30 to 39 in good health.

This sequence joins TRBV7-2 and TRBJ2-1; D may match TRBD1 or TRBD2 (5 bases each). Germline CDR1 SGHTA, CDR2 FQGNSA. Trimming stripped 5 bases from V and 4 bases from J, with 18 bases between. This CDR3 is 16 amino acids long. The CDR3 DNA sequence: TGTGCCAGCAGCGCCTTCGGGGCGGGCTCATACAATGAGCAGTTCTTC. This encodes CASSAFGAGSYNEQFF.

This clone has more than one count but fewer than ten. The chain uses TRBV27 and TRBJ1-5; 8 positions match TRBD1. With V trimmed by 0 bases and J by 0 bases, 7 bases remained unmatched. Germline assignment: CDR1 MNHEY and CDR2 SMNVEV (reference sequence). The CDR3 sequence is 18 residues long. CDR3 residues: CASSLSGGQDNSNQPQHF. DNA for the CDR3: TGTGCCAGCAGTTTATCGGGGGGACAGGACAATAGCAATCAGCCCCAGCATTTT.

The DNA for the CDR3 is TGTGCCAGCATACCCGGGAACTATGGCTACACCTTC. As protein: CASIPGNYGYTF. The gene calls are TRBV6-1 and TRBJ1-2; D is unclear. The germline gives CDR1 MNHNS, CDR2 SASEGT. V lost 7 bases and J lost 2, with 8 bases in between. CDR3 size: 12 residues.

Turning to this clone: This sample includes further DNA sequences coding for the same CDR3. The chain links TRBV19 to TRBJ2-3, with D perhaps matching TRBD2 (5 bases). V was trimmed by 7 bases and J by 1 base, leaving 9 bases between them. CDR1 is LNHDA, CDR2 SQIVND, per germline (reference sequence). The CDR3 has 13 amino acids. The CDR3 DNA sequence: TGTGCCAGTACGTTGGGAGGCACAGATACGCAGTATTTT. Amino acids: CASTLGGTDTQYF.

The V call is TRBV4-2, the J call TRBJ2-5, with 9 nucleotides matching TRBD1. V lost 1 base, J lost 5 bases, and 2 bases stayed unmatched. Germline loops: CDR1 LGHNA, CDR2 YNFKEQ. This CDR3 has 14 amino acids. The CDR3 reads CASSQGDRAETQYF. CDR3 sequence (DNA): TGTGCCAGCAGCCAAGGGGACAGGGCGGAGACCCAGTACTTC.

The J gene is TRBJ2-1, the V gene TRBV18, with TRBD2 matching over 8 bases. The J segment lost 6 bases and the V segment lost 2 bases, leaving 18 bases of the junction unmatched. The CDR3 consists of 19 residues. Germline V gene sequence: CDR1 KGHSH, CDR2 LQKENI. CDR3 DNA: TGTGCCAGCTCACCAGCGGTCCAGGCCGGGACTAGAGCGGGCAATGAGCAGTTCTTC. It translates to CASSPAVQAGTRAGNEQFF.

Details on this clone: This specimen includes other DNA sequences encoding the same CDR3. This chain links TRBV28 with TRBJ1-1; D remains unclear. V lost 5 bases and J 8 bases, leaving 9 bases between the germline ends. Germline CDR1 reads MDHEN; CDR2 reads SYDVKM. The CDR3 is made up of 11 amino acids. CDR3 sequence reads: CASSRRREAFF. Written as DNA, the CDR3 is TGTGCCAGCAGTCGCCGACGAGAAGCTTTCTTT.

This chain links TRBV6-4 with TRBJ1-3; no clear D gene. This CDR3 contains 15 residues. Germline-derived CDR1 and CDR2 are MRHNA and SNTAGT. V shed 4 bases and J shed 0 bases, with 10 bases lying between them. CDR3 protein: CASSADASSGNTIYF. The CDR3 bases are TGTGCCAGCAGTGCGGATGCTAGCTCTGGAAACACCATATATTTT.

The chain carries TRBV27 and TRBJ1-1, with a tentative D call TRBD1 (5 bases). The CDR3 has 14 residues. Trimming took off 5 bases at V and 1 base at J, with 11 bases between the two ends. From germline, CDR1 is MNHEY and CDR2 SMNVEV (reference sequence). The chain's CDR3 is CASSKWDGNTEAFF. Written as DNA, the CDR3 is TGTGCCAGCAGTAAATGGGACGGGAACACTGAAGCTTTCTTT.

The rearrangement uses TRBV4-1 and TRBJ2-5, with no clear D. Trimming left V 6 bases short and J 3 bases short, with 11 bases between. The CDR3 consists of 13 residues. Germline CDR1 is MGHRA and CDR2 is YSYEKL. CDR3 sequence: CASSRVEKETQYF. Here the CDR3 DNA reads TGCGCCAGCAGTCGGGTAGAGAAAGAGACCCAGTACTTC.

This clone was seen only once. Here the CDR3 reads CASSYLAGNYEQYF. CDR3 sequence (DNA): TGTGCCAGCAGTTACTTGGCCGGGAATTACGAGCAGTACTTC. The chain employs TRBV6-5 and TRBJ2-7; TRBD2 might be the D (5 bases). The length of the CDR3 is 14 residues. Trimming pared 1 base from V and 4 bases from J, leaving 11 bases between. Germline CDR1 is MNHEY and CDR2 is SVGAGI.

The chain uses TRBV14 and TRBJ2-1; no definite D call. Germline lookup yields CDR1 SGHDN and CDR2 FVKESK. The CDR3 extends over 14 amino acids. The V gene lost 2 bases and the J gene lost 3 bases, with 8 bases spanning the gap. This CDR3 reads CASSQSTYYNEQFF. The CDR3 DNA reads TGTGCCAGCAGCCAATCTACCTACTACAATGAGCAGTTCTTC.

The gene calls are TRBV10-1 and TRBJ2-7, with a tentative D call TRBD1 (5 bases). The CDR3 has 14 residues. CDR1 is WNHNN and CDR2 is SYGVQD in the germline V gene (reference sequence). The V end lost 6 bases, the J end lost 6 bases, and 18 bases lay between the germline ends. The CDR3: CASSFSRGLSEQYF. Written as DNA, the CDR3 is TGCGCCAGCAGCTTCTCAAGGGGCCTCTCCGAGCAGTACTTC.

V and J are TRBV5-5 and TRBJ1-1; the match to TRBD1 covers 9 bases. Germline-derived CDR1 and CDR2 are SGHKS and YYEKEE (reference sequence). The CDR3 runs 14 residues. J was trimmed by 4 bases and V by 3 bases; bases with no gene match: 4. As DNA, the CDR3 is TGTGCCAGCAGCTCCGGGACAGGGCTCACTGAAGCTTTCTTT. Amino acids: CASSSGTGLTEAFF.

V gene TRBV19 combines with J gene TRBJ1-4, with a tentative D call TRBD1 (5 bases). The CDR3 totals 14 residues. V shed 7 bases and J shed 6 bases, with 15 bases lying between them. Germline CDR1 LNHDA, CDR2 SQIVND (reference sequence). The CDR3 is CASIGAGRDEKLFF. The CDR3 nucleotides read TGTGCCAGTATCGGGGCGGGGCGCGATGAAAAACTGTTTTTT.

In DNA form, the CDR3 reads TGTGCCAGCAGTGAAGCGTGGGCCAGGGTGGCGAGAGGCTACACCTTC. This translates into CASSEAWARVARGYTF. The J gene is TRBJ1-2, the V gene TRBV6-1; maybe TRBD1 (5 bases). Per the germline V gene, CDR1 is MNHNS and CDR2 is SASEGT. Trimming took off 0 bases at V and 8 bases at J, with 19 bases between the two ends. The CDR3 sequence is 16 residues long.

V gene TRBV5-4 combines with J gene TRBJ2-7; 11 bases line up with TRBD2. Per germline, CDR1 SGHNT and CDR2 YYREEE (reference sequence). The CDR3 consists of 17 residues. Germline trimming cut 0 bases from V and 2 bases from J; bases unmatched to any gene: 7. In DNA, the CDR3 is TGTGCCAGCAGCTTGGGAGTCCTAGCGGGAGGCCCCTACGAGCAGTACTTC. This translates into CASSLGVLAGGPYEQYF.

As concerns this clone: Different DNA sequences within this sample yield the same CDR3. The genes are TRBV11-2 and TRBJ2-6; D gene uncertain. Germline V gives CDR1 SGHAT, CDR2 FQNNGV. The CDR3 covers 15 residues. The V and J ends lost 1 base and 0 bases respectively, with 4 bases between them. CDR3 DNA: TGTGCCAGCAGCTTAGTTCCCTCTGGGGCCAACGTCCTGACTTTC. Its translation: CASSLVPSGANVLTF.

The CDR3 nucleotides read TGTGCCAGCAGTCCATCCCTAGCGGCCTCTAGGAGCTACGAGCAGTACTTC. Protein product: CASSPSLAASRSYEQYF. The chain is built from TRBV27 and TRBJ2-7; 7 bases agree with TRBD2. CDR1 and CDR2 (germline): MNHEY, SMNVEV (reference sequence). The CDR3 length is 17 residues. Unmatched junction bases numbered 16, after V lost 5 bases and J lost 3 bases.

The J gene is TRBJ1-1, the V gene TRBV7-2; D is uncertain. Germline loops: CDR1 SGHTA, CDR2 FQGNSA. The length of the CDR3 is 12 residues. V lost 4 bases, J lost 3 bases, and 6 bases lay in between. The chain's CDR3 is CASSSRHTEAFF. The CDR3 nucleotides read TGTGCCAGCAGCTCCCGGCACACTGAAGCTTTCTTT.

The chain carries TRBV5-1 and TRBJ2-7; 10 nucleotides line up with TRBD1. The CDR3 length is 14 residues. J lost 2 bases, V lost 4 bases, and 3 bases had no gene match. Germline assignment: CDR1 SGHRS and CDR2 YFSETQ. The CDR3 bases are TGCGCCAGCAGCAGACAGGGGGCCACCTACGAGCAGTACTTC. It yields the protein CASSRQGATYEQYF.

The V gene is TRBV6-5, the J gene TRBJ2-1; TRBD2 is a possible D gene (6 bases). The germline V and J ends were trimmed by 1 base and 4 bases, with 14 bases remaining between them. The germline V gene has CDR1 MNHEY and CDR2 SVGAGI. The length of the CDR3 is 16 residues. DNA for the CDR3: TGTGCCAGCAGTTACTTTCGACTAGAGGGGTACAATGAGCAGTTCTTC. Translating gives CASSYFRLEGYNEQFF.

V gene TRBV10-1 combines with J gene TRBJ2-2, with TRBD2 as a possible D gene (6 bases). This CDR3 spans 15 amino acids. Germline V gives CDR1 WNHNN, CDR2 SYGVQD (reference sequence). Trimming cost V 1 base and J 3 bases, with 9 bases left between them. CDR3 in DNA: TGCGCCAGCAGTGAGTTCAGGGAGGACACCGGGGAGCTGTTTTTT. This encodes CASSEFREDTGELFF.

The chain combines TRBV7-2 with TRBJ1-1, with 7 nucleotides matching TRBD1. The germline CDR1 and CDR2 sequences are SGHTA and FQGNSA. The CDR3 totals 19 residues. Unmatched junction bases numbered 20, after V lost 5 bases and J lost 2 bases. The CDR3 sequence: CASSNTRMGQNHLNTEAFF. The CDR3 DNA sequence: TGTGCCAGCAGCAATACAAGGATGGGACAGAACCATCTAAACACTGAAGCTTTCTTT.

The CDR3 region is CASSDSDGRGGTDTQYF. The CDR3 DNA reads TGTGCCAGCAGTGACTCGGATGGGCGGGGAGGCACAGATACGCAGTATTTT. J is TRBJ2-3 and V is TRBV6-4, with D possibly matching TRBD2 (6 bases). Per the germline V gene, CDR1 is MRHNA and CDR2 is SNTAGT. Trimming pared 0 bases from V and 1 base from J, leaving 14 bases between. This CDR3 region has 17 residues.

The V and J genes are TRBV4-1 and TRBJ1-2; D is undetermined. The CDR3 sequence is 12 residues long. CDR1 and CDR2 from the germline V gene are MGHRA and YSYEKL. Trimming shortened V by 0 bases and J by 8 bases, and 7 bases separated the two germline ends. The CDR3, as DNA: TGCGCCAGCAGCCAAGATCGTGAAGGCTACACCTTC. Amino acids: CASSQDREGYTF.

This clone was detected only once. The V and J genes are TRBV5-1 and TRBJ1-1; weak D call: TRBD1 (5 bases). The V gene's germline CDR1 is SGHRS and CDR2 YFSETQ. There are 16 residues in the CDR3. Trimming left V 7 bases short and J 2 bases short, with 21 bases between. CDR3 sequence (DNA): TGCGCCAGCCGAAAAGGACCGGGACGTAAAAACACTGAAGCTTTCTTT. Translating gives CASRKGPGRKNTEAFF.

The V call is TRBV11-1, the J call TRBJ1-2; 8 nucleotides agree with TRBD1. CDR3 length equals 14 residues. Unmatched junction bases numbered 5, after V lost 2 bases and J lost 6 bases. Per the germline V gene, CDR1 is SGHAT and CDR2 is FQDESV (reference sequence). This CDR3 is CASSLNRGTDGYTF. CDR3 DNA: TGTGCCAGCAGCTTAAACAGGGGGACGGATGGCTACACCTTC.

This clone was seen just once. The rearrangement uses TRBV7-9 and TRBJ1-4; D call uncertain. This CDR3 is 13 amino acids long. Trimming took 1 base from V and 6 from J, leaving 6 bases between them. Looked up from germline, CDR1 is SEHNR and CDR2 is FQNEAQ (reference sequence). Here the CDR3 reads CASSLDGDEKLFF. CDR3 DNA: TGTGCCAGCAGCTTAGACGGGGATGAAAAACTGTTTTTT.